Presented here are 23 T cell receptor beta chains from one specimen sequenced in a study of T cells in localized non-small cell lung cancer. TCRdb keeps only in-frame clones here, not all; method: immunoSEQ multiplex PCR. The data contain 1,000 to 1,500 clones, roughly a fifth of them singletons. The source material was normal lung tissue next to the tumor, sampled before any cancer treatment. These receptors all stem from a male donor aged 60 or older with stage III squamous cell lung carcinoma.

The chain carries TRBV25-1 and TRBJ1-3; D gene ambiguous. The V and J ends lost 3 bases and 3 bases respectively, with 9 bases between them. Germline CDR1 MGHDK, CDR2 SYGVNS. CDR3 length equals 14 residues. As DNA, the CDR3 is TGTGCCAGCAGTGAGGTCGGGTTTGGAAACACCATATATTTT. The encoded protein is CASSEVGFGNTIYF.

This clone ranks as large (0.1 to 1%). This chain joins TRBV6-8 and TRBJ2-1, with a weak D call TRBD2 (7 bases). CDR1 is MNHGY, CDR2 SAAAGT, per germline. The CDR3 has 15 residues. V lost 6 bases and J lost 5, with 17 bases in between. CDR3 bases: TGTGCCAGCAGCATAGGCCGGGGGGCCCACAATGAGCAGTTCTTC. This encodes CASSIGRGAHNEQFF.

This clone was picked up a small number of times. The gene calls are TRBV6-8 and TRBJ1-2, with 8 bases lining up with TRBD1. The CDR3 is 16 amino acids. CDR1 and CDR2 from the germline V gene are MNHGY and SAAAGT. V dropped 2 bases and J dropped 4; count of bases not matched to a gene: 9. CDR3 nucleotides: TGTGCCAGCAGTTACGAGGGGACAGGAAGGAGCTATGGCTACACCTTC. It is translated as CASSYEGTGRSYGYTF.

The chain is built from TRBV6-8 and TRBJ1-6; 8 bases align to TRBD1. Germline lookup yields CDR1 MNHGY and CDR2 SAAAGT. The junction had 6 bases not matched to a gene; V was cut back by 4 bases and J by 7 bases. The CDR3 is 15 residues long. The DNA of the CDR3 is TGTGCCAGCAGTTTCGGACAGGGATCGAATTCACCCCTCCACTTT. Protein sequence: CASSFGQGSNSPLHF.

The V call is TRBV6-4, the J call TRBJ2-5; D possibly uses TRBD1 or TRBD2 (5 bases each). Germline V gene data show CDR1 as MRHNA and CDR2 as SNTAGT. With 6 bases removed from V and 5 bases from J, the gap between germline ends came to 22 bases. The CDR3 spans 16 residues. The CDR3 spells CASRRGQGIVVETQYF. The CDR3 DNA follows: TGTGCCAGCAGGCGCGGGCAGGGAATTGTGGTTGAGACCCAGTACTTC.

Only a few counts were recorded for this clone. CDR3 DNA: TGTGCCAGTAGTATTATTGGACAGGGCCTCTATAGCAATCAGCCCCAGCATTTT. This encodes CASSIIGQGLYSNQPQHF. The V gene is TRBV19, the J gene TRBJ1-5, with 8 nucleotides matching TRBD1. After removal of 3 bases from V and 0 bases from J, the junction contained 10 bases not matched to a gene. The CDR3 covers 18 residues. Germline lookup yields CDR1 LNHDA and CDR2 SQIVND (reference sequence).

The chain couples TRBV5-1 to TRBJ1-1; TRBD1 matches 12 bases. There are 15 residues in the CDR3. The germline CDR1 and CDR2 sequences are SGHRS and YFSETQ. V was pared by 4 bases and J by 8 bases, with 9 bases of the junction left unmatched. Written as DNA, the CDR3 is TGCGCCAGCAGCCGGGAACCGGGACAGGGGGCCGAAGCTTTCTTT. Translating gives CASSREPGQGAEAFF. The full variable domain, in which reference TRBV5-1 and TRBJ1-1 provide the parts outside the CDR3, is KAGVTQTPRYLIKTRGQQVTLSCSPISGHRSVSWYQQTPGQGLQFLFEYFSETQRNKGNFPGRFSGRQFSNSRSEMNVSTLELGDSALYLCASSREPGQGAEAFFGQGTRLTVV.

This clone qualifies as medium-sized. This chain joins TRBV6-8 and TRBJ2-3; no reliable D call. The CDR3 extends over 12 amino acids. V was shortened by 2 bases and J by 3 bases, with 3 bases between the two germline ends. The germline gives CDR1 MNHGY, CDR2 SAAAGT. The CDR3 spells CASSYRTDTQYF. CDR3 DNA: TGTGCCAGCAGTTACCGTACAGATACGCAGTATTTT.

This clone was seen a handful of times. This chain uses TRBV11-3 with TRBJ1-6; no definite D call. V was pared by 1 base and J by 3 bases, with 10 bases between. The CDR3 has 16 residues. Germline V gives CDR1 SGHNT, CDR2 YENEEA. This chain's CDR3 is CASSLGSGFYNSPLHF. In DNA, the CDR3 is TGTGCCAGCAGCTTAGGGAGCGGATTCTATAATTCACCCCTCCACTTT.

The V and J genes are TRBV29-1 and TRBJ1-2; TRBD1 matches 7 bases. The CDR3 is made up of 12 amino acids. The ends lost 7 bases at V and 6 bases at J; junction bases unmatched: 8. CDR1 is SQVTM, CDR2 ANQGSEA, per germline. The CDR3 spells CSDSTGRHGYTF. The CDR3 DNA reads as TGCAGCGACTCGACAGGGCGCCATGGCTACACCTTC.

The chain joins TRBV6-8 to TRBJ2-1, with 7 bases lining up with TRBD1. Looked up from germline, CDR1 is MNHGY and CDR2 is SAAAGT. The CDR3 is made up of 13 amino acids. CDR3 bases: TGTGCGGCGAGGGGGCCCTCCTACAATGAGCAGTTCTTC. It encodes CAARGPSYNEQFF.

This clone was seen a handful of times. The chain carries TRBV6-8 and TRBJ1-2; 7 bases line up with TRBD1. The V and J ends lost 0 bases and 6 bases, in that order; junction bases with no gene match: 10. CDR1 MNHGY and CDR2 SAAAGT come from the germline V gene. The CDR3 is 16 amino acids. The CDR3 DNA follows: TGTGCCAGCAGTTACTCCAGACAAGGGGGCGCAAATGGCTACACCTTC. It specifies CASSYSRQGGANGYTF.

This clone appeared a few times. CDR3 coding DNA: TGTGCCAGCAGCTATACCGGGACAGGGGATCGATACAATGAGCAGTTCTTC. This codes for CASSYTGTGDRYNEQFF. The J gene is TRBJ2-1, the V gene TRBV6-8, with TRBD1 matching 10 bases. Germline V gene data show CDR1 as MNHGY and CDR2 as SAAAGT. The V and J ends lost 6 bases and 4 bases, in that order; junction bases with no gene match: 12. The CDR3 runs to 17 residues.

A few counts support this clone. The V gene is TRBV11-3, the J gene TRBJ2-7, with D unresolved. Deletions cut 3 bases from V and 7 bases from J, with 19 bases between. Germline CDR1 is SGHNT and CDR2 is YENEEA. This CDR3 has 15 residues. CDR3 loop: CASSFGVAVAGEQYV. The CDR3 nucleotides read TGTGCCAGCAGCTTTGGGGTGGCAGTCGCAGGTGAGCAGTACGTC.

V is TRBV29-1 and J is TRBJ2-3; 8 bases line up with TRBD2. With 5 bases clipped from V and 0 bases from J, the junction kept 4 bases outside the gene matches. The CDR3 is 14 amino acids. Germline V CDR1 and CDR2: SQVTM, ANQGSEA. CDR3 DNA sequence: TGCAGCGTTCCCAAGCGGGGGAGCACAGATACGCAGTATTTT. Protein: CSVPKRGSTDTQYF.

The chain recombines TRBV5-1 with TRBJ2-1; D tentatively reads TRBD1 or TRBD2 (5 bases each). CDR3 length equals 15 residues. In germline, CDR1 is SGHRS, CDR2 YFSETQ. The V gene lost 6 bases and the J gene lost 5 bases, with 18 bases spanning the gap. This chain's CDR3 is CASKGPARGDNEQFF. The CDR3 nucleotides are TGCGCCAGCAAGGGGCCCGCGCGAGGGGACAATGAGCAGTTCTTC. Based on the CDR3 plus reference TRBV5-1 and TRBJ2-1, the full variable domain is KAGVTQTPRYLIKTRGQQVTLSCSPISGHRSVSWYQQTPGQGLQFLFEYFSETQRNKGNFPGRFSGRQFSNSRSEMNVSTLELGDSALYLCASKGPARGDNEQFFGPGTRLTVL.

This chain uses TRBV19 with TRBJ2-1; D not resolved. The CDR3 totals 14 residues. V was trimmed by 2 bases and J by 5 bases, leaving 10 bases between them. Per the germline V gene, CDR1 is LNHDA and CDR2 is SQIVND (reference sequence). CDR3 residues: CASSIYPGDNEQFF. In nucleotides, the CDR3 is TGTGCCAGTAGTATATATCCCGGAGACAATGAGCAGTTCTTC.

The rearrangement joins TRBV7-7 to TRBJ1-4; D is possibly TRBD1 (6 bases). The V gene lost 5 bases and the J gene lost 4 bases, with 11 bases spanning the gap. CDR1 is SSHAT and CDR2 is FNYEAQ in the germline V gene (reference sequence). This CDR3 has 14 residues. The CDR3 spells CASSRTEFNEKLFF. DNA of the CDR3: TGTGCCAGCAGCCGGACAGAGTTTAATGAAAAACTGTTTTTT. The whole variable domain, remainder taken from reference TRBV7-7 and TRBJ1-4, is GAGVSQSPRYKVTKRGQDVTLRCDPISSHATLYWYQQALGQGPEFLTYFNYEAQPDKSGLPSDRFSAERPEGSISTLTIQRTEQRDSAMYRCASSRTEFNEKLFFGSGTQLSVL.

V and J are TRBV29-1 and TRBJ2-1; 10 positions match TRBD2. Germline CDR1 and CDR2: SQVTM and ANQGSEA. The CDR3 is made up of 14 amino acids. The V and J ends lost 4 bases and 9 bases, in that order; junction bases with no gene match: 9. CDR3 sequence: CSVATSGAGGEQFF. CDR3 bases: TGCAGCGTTGCAACTAGCGGGGCGGGGGGTGAGCAGTTCTTC.

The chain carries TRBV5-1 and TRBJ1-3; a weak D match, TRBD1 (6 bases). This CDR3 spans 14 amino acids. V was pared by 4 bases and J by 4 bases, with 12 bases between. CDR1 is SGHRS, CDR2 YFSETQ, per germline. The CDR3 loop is CASSPTGYGNTIYF. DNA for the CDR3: TGCGCCAGCAGCCCCACAGGGTACGGAAACACCATATATTTT.

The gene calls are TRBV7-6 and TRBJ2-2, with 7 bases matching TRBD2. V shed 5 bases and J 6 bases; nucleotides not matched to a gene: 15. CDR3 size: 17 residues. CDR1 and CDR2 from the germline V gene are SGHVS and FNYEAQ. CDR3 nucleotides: TGTGCCAGCAGCCAAGCGCTGGACTCACGGGGGGCCGGGGAGCTGTTTTTT. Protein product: CASSQALDSRGAGELFF.

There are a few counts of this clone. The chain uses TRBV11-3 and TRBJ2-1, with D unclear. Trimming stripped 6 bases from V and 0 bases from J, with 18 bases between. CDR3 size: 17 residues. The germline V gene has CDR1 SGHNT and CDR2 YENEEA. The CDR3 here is CASSYPRHVSSYNEQFF. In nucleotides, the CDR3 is TGTGCCAGCAGTTACCCCCGACACGTTAGCTCCTACAATGAGCAGTTCTTC.

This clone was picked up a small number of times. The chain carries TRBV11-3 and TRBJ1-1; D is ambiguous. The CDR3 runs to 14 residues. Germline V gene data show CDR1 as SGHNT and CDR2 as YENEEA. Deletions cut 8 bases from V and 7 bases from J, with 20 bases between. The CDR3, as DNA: TGTGCCAGCCAACCCTACGCGCAACTCGGTGAAGCTTTCTTT. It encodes CASQPYAQLGEAFF.